The 20 T cell receptor beta chains below come from one sample, sequenced in a study of shared clonotypes between healthy human individuals. The data were produced by immunoSEQ multiplex PCR, yet TCRdb's version contains in-frame clones alone and is incomplete. The sample gives 1,400,000 or so clones, 97% to 99% of which show up once; approximately 0.4% is in the top ten. Sequencing used naive CD4+ T cells sorted from blood. Subset noted: CD45RA+ positively selected. The source of these receptors is a man aged 25-45 years in good health.

Concerning this clone: At one end the junction does not follow the germline gene, possibly because of a read error. The rearrangement joins TRBV7-7 to TRBJ2-5; TRBD2 matches at 11 bases. Germline CDR1 reads SSHAT; CDR2 reads FNYEAQ (reference sequence). The CDR3 consists of 19 residues. The CDR3 loop reads CASSLVGPGLAAFQETQYF. The CDR3 region has the DNA TGTGCTAGCAGCTTAGTAGGCCCGGGACTAGCGGCATTCCAAGAGACCCAGTACTTC. The complete variable domain, with remaining parts taken from reference TRBV7-7 and TRBJ2-5, reads GAGVSQSPRYKVTKRGQDVTLRCDPISSHATLYWYQQALGQGPEFLTYFNYEAQPDKSGLPSDRFSAERPEGSISTLTIQRTEQRDSAMYRCASSLVGPGLAAFQETQYFGPGTRLLVL.

To note about this clone: The same CDR3 also results from other DNA sequences found in this sample. The J gene is TRBJ1-1, the V gene TRBV25-1; no reliable D call. The CDR3 runs 12 residues. Germline V CDR1 and CDR2: MGHDK, SYGVNS. V was shortened by 4 bases and J by 2 bases, with 5 bases between the two germline ends. The CDR3 DNA sequence: TGTGCCAGCAGTGTAGTTAACACTGAAGCTTTCTTT. Its translation is CASSVVNTEAFF. Looking up the rest from reference TRBV25-1 and TRBJ1-1 gives the full variable domain: EADIYQTPRYLVIGTGKKITLECSQTMGHDKMYWYQQDPGMELHLIHYSYGVNSTEKGDLSSESTVSRIRTEHFPLTLESARPSHTSQYLCASSVVNTEAFFGQGTRLTVV.

As for this clone: Within the sample, other DNA sequences also encode this same CDR3. The CDR3 sequence is CASSLGGVSTEAFF. CDR3 bases: TGCGCCAGCAGCTTGGGAGGGGTTTCCACTGAAGCTTTCTTT. The V call is TRBV5-1, the J call TRBJ1-1; D is possibly TRBD1 (5 bases). The germline V gene encodes CDR1 SGHRS and CDR2 YFSETQ. This CDR3 spans 14 amino acids. The germline V and J ends were trimmed by 0 bases and 4 bases, with 10 bases remaining between them.

The V call is TRBV5-1, the J call TRBJ2-5; 16 positions match TRBD2. CDR1 is SGHRS, CDR2 YFSETQ, per germline. The V and J ends lost 4 bases and 4 bases, in that order; junction bases with no gene match: 7. The CDR3 runs 17 residues. CDR3 sequence (DNA): TGCGCCAGCAGCCAGGGACTAGCGGGAGGGCCGGGAGAGACCCAGTACTTC. It specifies CASSQGLAGGPGETQYF. Combining the CDR3 with reference TRBV5-1 and TRBJ2-5 gives the whole variable domain KAGVTQTPRYLIKTRGQQVTLSCSPISGHRSVSWYQQTPGQGLQFLFEYFSETQRNKGNFPGRFSGRQFSNSRSEMNVSTLELGDSALYLCASSQGLAGGPGETQYFGPGTRLLVL.

The J gene is TRBJ2-1, the V gene TRBV6-5; D remains ambiguous. The CDR3 length is 15 residues. Germline V gives CDR1 MNHEY, CDR2 SVGAGI. V was clipped by 2 bases and J by 3 bases, with 11 bases between them. CDR3 residues: CASSYRQTYYNEQFF. CDR3 sequence (DNA): TGTGCCAGCAGTTACCGACAAACTTACTACAATGAGCAGTTCTTC.

This clone was seen just once. The chain links TRBV27 to TRBJ2-1; no clear D. Trimming removed 1 base at V and 6 bases at J, with 13 bases between. Germline V gene sequence: CDR1 MNHEY, CDR2 SMNVEV (reference sequence). This CDR3 has 15 amino acids. CDR3 DNA: TGTGCCAGCAGTTTATTGGCAGGTCCCTCCAATGAGCAGTTCTTC. This codes for CASSLLAGPSNEQFF.

V and J are TRBV2 and TRBJ2-1, with D unresolved. Germline V gene sequence: CDR1 SNHLY, CDR2 FYNNEI. This CDR3 has 14 residues. V lost 4 bases and J lost 6, with 13 bases in between. CDR3 coding DNA: TGTGCCAGCAGTGGAACAGTTACCGTCAATGAGCAGTTCTTC. It yields the protein CASSGTVTVNEQFF.

This clone was found once. V and J are TRBV6-1 and TRBJ2-7, with D uncertain. The CDR3 has 14 amino acids. Germline CDR1 is MNHNS and CDR2 is SASEGT. V was trimmed by 0 bases and J by 6 bases, leaving 12 bases between them. The CDR3 spells CASSEAGLMPEQYF. As DNA, the CDR3 is TGTGCCAGCAGTGAAGCGGGATTAATGCCCGAGCAGTACTTC.

This clone was seen a single time. The rearrangement joins TRBV7-9 to TRBJ1-1, with D hard to call. V was pared by 5 bases and J by 6 bases, with 16 bases between. Germline lookup yields CDR1 SEHNR and CDR2 FQNEAQ (reference sequence). CDR3 length: 14 amino acids. The CDR3 DNA reads as TGTGCCAGCAGCCCTCCCAGCAGGCTTTCTGAAGCTTTCTTT. This translates into CASSPPSRLSEAFF.

V usage is TRBV5-4 and J usage is TRBJ1-2; perhaps TRBD1 as D (5 bases). The CDR3 contains 15 residues. Germline V CDR1 and CDR2: SGHNT, YYREEE (reference sequence). Trimming took 4 bases from V and 4 from J, leaving 17 bases between them. The CDR3 spells CASSPIKGETYGYTF. The CDR3 DNA reads TGTGCCAGCAGCCCAATTAAAGGGGAAACCTATGGCTACACCTTC.

The rearrangement links TRBV28 to TRBJ2-6; D gene uncertain. The CDR3 is made up of 17 amino acids. Germline V gene data show CDR1 as MDHEN and CDR2 as SYDVKM. Between the trimmed V and J ends, which lost 7 bases and 2 bases, there was a span of 18 bases. The CDR3 bases are TGTGCCAGCACCTCCATCGGACCCCTGCCTGGGGCCAACGTCCTGACTTTC. As protein: CASTSIGPLPGANVLTF.

The chain couples TRBV7-8 to TRBJ2-7, with TRBD2 as a possible D gene (6 bases). CDR1 and CDR2 (germline): SGHVS, FQNEAQ. The V end lost 5 bases, the J end lost 1 base, and 12 bases lay between the germline ends. CDR3 length equals 14 residues. CDR3 in amino acids: CASSETGRSYEQYF. The CDR3 DNA is TGTGCCAGCAGCGAGACTGGGAGGTCCTACGAGCAGTACTTC.

CDR3 coding DNA: TGTGCCACCAGCAGAGATGTCGGGACAGGGGACAATGAGCAGTTCTTC. Its protein product is CATSRDVGTGDNEQFF. The chain joins TRBV15 to TRBJ2-1, with TRBD1 matching 10 bases. V shed 0 bases and J 5 bases; nucleotides not matched to a gene: 4. CDR1 is LNHNV and CDR2 is YYDKDF in the germline V gene (reference sequence). CDR3 length: 16 residues.

V gene TRBV30 combines with J gene TRBJ2-7; TRBD1 matches at 7 bases. The CDR3 spans 12 residues. Looked up from germline, CDR1 is GTSNPN and CDR2 is SVGIG (reference sequence). J gave up 6 bases and V 8 bases, and 10 bases lay outside the gene matches. CDR3 loop: CALQGRVLEQYF. CDR3 nucleotides: TGTGCCCTACAGGGGCGCGTCCTCGAGCAGTACTTC.

This clone showed up just once. V is TRBV29-1 and J is TRBJ1-2; TRBD1 might be the D (6 bases). The length of the CDR3 is 15 residues. V lost 6 bases and J lost 2, with 19 bases in between. Germline CDR1 reads SQVTM; CDR2 reads ANQGSEA. CDR3 sequence: CSVSRTDWANYGYTF. The CDR3 DNA follows: TGCAGCGTGAGTCGGACAGATTGGGCGAACTATGGCTACACCTTC.

V gene TRBV5-4 combines with J gene TRBJ2-2; D remains unclear. Germline values: CDR1 SGHNT, CDR2 YYREEE (reference sequence). V lost 0 bases and J 8 bases, leaving 8 bases between the germline ends. This CDR3 region has 13 residues. The CDR3 sequence is CASSLEPRGELFF. DNA of the CDR3: TGTGCCAGCAGCTTGGAGCCTCGGGGGGAGCTGTTTTTT.

V is TRBV7-9 and J is TRBJ2-5; 8 nucleotides line up with TRBD1. Germline V CDR1 and CDR2: SEHNR, FQNEAQ (reference sequence). The trim removed 5 bases at V and 2 bases at J, leaving 4 bases unmatched. The length of the CDR3 is 14 residues. The CDR3 coding sequence is TGTGCCAGCAGCCCAAGGGACAGGCAAGAGACCCAGTACTTC. This encodes CASSPRDRQETQYF.

This rearrangement joins TRBV29-1 to TRBJ2-7; TRBD2 matches 9 bases. CDR3 length equals 14 residues. CDR1 is SQVTM and CDR2 is ANQGSEA in the germline V gene. The junction had 8 bases not matched to a gene; V was cut back by 4 bases and J by 4 bases. CDR3 residues: CSVGVSGRLYEQYF. The CDR3 nucleotides are TGCAGCGTTGGAGTTAGCGGGAGACTATACGAGCAGTACTTC.

V usage is TRBV5-6 and J usage is TRBJ2-5; D gene unclear. CDR1 SGHDT and CDR2 YYEEEE come from the germline V gene. V was pared by 7 bases and J by 2 bases, with 9 bases between. This CDR3 region has 12 residues. CDR3 nucleotides: TGTGCCAGCTCAGGCCAGCAAGAGACCCAGTACTTC. This gives the protein CASSGQQETQYF.

In nucleotides, the CDR3 is TGTGCCAGCAGCTTTTCAGCGCTAGATACGCAGTATTTT. Translating gives CASSFSALDTQYF. This rearrangement joins TRBV7-2 to TRBJ2-3; D gene ambiguous. The CDR3 spans 13 residues. V dropped 3 bases and J dropped 5 bases, with 9 bases sitting between them. Germline CDR1 is SGHTA and CDR2 is FQGNSA.